This T cell receptor beta chain was profiled in a study of blood T cell repertoires in COVID-19. Background on the study: Researchers got acute and convalescent COVID-19 samples from the United States, Italy and Spain.

V dropped 5 bases and J dropped 2 bases, with 13 bases sitting between them. Per the germline V gene, CDR1 is MNHEY and CDR2 is SVGAGI. The CDR3 totals 15 residues. In the source study's methods: For nucleated cells, counts were estimated from reference gene primer amplification. Repertoires were generated with immunoSEQ multiplex PCR, while TCRdb's copy carries only in-frame clones and drops some. The V and J calls and clone size were taken over from that table, and D and trimming were inferred from the DNA. Of some 60,000 clones listed, around 87% are singletons. This receptor was taken from a man between 70 and 80 years old with acute or convalescent COVID-19. The chain has TRBV6-5 and TRBJ2-1, with D unclear. Sequencing used peripheral blood. CDR3 sequence reads: CASSPPSVPYNEQFF. CDR3 nucleotides: TGTGCCAGCAGTCCCCCCAGTGTCCCCTACAATGAGCAGTTCTTC.